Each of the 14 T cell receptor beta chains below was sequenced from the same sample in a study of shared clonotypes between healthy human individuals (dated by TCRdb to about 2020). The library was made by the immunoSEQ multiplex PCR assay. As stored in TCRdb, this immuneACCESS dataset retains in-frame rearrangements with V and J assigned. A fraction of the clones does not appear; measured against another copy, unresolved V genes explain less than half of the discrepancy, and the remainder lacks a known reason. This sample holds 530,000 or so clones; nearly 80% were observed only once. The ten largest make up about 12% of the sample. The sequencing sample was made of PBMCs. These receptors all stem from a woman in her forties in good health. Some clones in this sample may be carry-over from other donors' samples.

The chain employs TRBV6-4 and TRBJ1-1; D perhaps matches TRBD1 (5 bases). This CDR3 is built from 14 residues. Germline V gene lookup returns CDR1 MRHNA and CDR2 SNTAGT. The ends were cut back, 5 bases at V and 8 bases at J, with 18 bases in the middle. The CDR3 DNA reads TGTGCCAGCAGTCTAAACGGACAATCCCACGAAGCTTTCTTT. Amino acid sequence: CASSLNGQSHEAFF.

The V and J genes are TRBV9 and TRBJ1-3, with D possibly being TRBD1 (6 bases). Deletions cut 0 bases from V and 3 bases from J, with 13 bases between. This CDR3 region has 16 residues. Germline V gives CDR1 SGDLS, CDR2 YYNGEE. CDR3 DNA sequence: TGTGCCAGCAGCGTAGATCACAGGGTGTTTGGAAACACCATATATTTT. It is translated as CASSVDHRVFGNTIYF.

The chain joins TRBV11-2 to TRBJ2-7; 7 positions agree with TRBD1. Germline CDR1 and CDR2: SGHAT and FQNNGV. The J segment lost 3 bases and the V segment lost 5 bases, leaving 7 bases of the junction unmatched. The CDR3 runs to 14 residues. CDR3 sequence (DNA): TGTGCCAGCAGCCTCTCCGGGACAGACTACGAGCAGTACTTC. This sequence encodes CASSLSGTDYEQYF.

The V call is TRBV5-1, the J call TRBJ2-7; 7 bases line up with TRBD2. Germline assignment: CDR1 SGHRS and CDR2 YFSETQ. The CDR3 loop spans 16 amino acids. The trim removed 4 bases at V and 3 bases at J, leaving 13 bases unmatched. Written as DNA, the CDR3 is TGCGCCAGCAGCCTGGAGGGCGGGAGTAACTTCTACGAGCAGTACTTC. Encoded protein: CASSLEGGSNFYEQYF.

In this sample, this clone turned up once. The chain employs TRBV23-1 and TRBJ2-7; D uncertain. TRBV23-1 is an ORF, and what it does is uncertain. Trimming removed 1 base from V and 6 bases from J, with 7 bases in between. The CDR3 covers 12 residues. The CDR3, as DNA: TGCGCCAGCAGTCAATGGACCACCGAGCAGTACTTC. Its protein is CASSQWTTEQYF.

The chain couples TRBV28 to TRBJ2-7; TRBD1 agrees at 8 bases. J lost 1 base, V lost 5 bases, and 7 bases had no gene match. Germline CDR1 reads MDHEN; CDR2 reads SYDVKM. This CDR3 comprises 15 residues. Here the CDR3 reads CASSPRTGWSYEQYF. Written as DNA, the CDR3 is TGTGCCAGCAGTCCTAGGACAGGGTGGTCCTACGAGCAGTACTTC.

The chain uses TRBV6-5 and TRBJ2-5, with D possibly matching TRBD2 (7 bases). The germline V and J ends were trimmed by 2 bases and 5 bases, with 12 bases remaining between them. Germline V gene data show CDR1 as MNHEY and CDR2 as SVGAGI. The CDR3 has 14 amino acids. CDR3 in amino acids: CASSYGGAGETQYF. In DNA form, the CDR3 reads TGTGCCAGCAGTTACGGGGGGGCAGGGGAGACCCAGTACTTC.

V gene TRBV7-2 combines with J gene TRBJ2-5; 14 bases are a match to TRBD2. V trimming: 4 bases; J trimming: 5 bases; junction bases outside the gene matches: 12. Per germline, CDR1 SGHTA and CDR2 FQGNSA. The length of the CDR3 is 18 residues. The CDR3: CASSSRTSGRYGFETQYF. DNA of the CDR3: TGTGCCAGCAGCTCCAGGACTAGCGGGAGGTATGGGTTTGAGACCCAGTACTTC.

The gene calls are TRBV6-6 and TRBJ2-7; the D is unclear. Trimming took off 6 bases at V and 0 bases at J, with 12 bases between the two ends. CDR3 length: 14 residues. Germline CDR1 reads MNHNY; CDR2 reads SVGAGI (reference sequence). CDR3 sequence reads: CASRGSPSSYEQYF. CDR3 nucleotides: TGTGCCAGCAGGGGCTCCCCCAGCTCCTACGAGCAGTACTTC.

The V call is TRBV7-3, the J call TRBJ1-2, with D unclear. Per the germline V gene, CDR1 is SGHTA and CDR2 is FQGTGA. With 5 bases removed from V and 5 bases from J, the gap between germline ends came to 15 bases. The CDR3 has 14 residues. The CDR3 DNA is TGTGCCAGCAGCCCCGGGAGGGCGGAGTATGGCTACACCTTC. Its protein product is CASSPGRAEYGYTF.

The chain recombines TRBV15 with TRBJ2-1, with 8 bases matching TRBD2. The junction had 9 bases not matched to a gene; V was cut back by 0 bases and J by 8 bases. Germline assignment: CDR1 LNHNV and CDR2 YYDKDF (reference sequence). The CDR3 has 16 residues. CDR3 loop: CATSRESGSSSDEQFF. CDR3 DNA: TGTGCCACCAGCAGAGAAAGCGGGAGCTCCTCGGATGAGCAGTTCTTC.

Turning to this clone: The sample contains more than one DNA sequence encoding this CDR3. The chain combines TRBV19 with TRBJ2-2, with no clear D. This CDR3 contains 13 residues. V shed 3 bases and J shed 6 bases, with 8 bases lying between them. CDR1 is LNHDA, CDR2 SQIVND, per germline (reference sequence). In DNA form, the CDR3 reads TGTGCCAGTAGTATTTTAGGGTCCGGGGAGCTGTTTTTT. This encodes CASSILGSGELFF.

The CDR3 bases are TGTGCCAGCAGCCAATTCGCGGGAGGACTCACCGGGGAGCTGTTTTTT. This encodes CASSQFAGGLTGELFF. J is TRBJ2-2 and V is TRBV14; 8 nucleotides line up with TRBD2. Germline values: CDR1 SGHDN, CDR2 FVKESK. After removal of 2 bases from V and 4 bases from J, the junction contained 6 bases not matched to a gene. The CDR3 totals 16 residues.

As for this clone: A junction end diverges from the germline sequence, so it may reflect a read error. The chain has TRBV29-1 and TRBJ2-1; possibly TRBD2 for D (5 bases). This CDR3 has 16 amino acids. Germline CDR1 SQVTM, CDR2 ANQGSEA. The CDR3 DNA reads TGCAGCGGTGAAGAGGACTTGCCAAGCTCCTACAATGAGCAGTTCTTC. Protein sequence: CSGEEDLPSSYNEQFF.